This TCR beta chain derives from a study of PD-L1 blockade in urothelial cancer. Study-level background: About 85% of the roughly 30 patients comprised males who had bladder-origin urothelial cancer.

The CDR3 spans 19 residues. V was pared by 0 bases and J by 0 bases, with 16 bases between. Per the germline V gene, CDR1 is SGHRS and CDR2 is YFSETQ. In each PCR, synthetic TCR analog templates were spiked in. Method: immunoSEQ multiplex PCR; TCRdb's copy keeps in-frame clones and lacks some. The sample has 75,000 to 95,000 clones; 85% are singletons. Time point indicated: pretreatment peripheral blood. Sequencing was performed on PBMCs, taken around atezolizumab (anti-PD-L1) treatment. The origin of this receptor is a man aged 35 to 55 with urothelial cancer. This chain connects TRBV5-1 to TRBJ2-6; D is unclear. CDR3 DNA sequence: TGCGCCAGCAGCTTGGCATACAGCAACTTCACCTCTGGGGCCAACGTCCTGACTTTC. This codes for CASSLAYSNFTSGANVLTF.